This TCR beta chain was observed in a study of T cell repertoires in cytomegalovirus infection. This clonotype has a handful of counts. TCRdb called the reads again in MiXCR, with one record for every CDR3 protein. The repertoire holds a few hundred thousand distinct CDR3 sequences, with roughly 13% as singletons. V lost 5 bases, J lost 7 bases, and 5 bases stayed unmatched. The CDR3 loop spans 13 amino acids. The germline V gene encodes CDR1 SGHRS and CDR2 YFSETQ. This chain connects TRBV5-1 to TRBJ2-1, with 8 nucleotides matching TRBD2. Sequencing used PBMCs. The receptor was derived from a human donor in good health (CMV status not recorded). Some clones in this sample may be carry-over from other donors' samples. In nucleotides, the CDR3 is TGCGCCAGCAGACTACGGGGGGGTAATGAGCAGTTCTTC. It is translated as CASRLRGGNEQFF.